The 32 T cell receptor beta chains listed next were all sequenced from one sample in a study of blood T cell repertoires in COVID-19. TCRdb keeps only in-frame clones here, not all; method: immunoSEQ multiplex PCR. The data hold some 150,000 clones, with approximately 87% observed a single time. Specimen: peripheral blood. The receptors stem from a man in his fifties or sixties with active COVID-19.

The chain carries TRBV2 and TRBJ2-7; 8 positions agree with TRBD2. The CDR3 consists of 15 residues. J lost 0 bases, V lost 6 bases, and 7 bases had no gene match. In germline, CDR1 is SNHLY, CDR2 FYNNEI. CDR3 sequence reads: CASSTWRGDSYEQYF. As DNA, the CDR3 is TGTGCCAGCAGCACTTGGCGGGGGGACTCCTACGAGCAGTACTTC.

This chain uses TRBV7-9 with TRBJ2-5, with 10 bases that match TRBD2. The CDR3 totals 16 residues. Germline values: CDR1 SEHNR, CDR2 FQNEAQ (reference sequence). The trim removed 0 bases at V and 3 bases at J, leaving 4 bases unmatched. The CDR3 sequence: CASSLAILAGEETQYF. CDR3 DNA: TGTGCCAGCAGCTTAGCGATTCTAGCGGGGGAAGAGACCCAGTACTTC.

The table lists this clone with a count of one. The chain uses TRBV2 and TRBJ2-3; no firm D call. Trimming cost V 2 bases and J 6 bases, with 9 bases left between them. The CDR3 is 13 residues long. The germline gives CDR1 SNHLY, CDR2 FYNNEI. CDR3 amino acids: CASSETLRDTQYF. CDR3 sequence (DNA): TGTGCCAGCAGTGAAACTCTGCGGGATACGCAGTATTTT.

The chain employs TRBV27 and TRBJ1-4; 8 nucleotides align to TRBD1. V was pared by 2 bases and J by 10 bases, with 12 bases of the junction left unmatched. The CDR3 covers 16 residues. Germline CDR1 reads MNHEY; CDR2 reads SMNVEV (reference sequence). The CDR3 reads CASSLLSGTGQIKLFF. Written as DNA, the CDR3 is TGTGCCAGCAGTTTACTGTCCGGGACAGGTCAAATAAAACTGTTTTTT.

This CDR3 reads CASSIPGQVNTEAFF. The CDR3 nucleotides read TGTGCCAGTAGTATTCCGGGACAGGTGAACACTGAAGCTTTCTTT. The chain couples TRBV19 to TRBJ1-1, with TRBD1 identical over 8 bases. The CDR3 totals 15 residues. With 3 bases clipped from V and 0 bases from J, the junction kept 3 bases outside the gene matches. Germline loops: CDR1 LNHDA, CDR2 SQIVND (reference sequence).

The chain uses TRBV23-1 and TRBJ1-2; maybe TRBD1 (5 bases). TRBV23-1 has ORF status, its function being uncertain. The CDR3 has 12 residues. V was shortened by 4 bases and J by 11 bases, with 14 bases between the two germline ends. The CDR3 DNA sequence: TGCGCCAGCAGTCCCCCTTGGGGGGTATACACCTTC. This encodes CASSPPWGVYTF.

The genes are TRBV28 and TRBJ1-2; 8 nucleotides align to TRBD1. CDR3 length: 12 amino acids. J was trimmed by 6 bases and V by 6 bases; bases with no gene match: 3. Germline CDR1 is MDHEN and CDR2 is SYDVKM. The CDR3 here is CASRGTGDGYTF. The CDR3 DNA reads as TGTGCCAGCAGGGGGACAGGTGATGGCTACACCTTC.

The V gene is TRBV4-1, the J gene TRBJ2-5, with 13 bases matching TRBD2. This CDR3 is built from 18 residues. The V gene end was trimmed by 1 base and the J gene end by 5 bases; junction bases not matched to a gene: 10. CDR1 and CDR2 from the germline V gene are MGHRA and YSYEKL. In nucleotides, the CDR3 is TGCGCCAGCAGCCAAGCAGGACTAGCGGGGGACGCGAGGGAGACCCAGTACTTC. This sequence encodes CASSQAGLAGDARETQYF.

This chain joins TRBV5-4 and TRBJ2-5; 12 bases fit TRBD2. CDR1 is SGHNT, CDR2 YYREEE, per germline (reference sequence). J gave up 5 bases and V 2 bases, and 4 bases lay outside the gene matches. The CDR3 has 15 residues. The CDR3 loop is CASSFASGGAETQYF. DNA of the CDR3: TGTGCCAGCAGCTTCGCTAGCGGGGGGGCGGAGACCCAGTACTTC.

V is TRBV30 and J is TRBJ1-2; D might be TRBD1 (6 bases). The germline V gene encodes CDR1 GTSNPN and CDR2 SVGIG (reference sequence). Trimming stripped 0 bases from V and 3 bases from J, with 14 bases between. CDR3 size: 15 residues. This CDR3 reads CAWSVKSGGDYGYTF. The CDR3 region has the DNA TGTGCCTGGAGTGTAAAGAGTGGGGGCGACTATGGCTACACCTTC.

This clone was counted once. V gene TRBV29-1 combines with J gene TRBJ1-2; no clear D gene. The ends were cut back, 6 bases at V and 11 bases at J, with 10 bases in the middle. The CDR3 is 9 residues long. Germline V gives CDR1 SQVTM, CDR2 ANQGSEA. The DNA for the CDR3 is TGCAGCGTACCAGAACAATACACCTTC. Translated: CSVPEQYTF.

This sequence joins TRBV5-6 and TRBJ2-2; TRBD1 matches at 7 bases. This CDR3 region has 15 residues. With 4 bases clipped from V and 4 bases from J, the junction kept 7 bases outside the gene matches. Germline CDR1 is SGHDT and CDR2 is YYEEEE. The CDR3 region is CASSPNRGLTGELFF. In nucleotides, the CDR3 is TGTGCCAGCAGCCCTAACAGGGGTCTCACCGGGGAGCTGTTTTTT. The complete variable domain, with remaining parts taken from reference TRBV5-6 and TRBJ2-2, reads DAGVTQSPTHLIKTRGQQVTLRCSPKSGHDTVSWYQQALGQGPQFIFQYYEEEERQRGNFPDRFSGHQFPNYSSELNVNALLLGDSALYLCASSPNRGLTGELFFGEGSRLTVL.

The chain combines TRBV12-3 or TRBV12-4 with TRBJ2-7; 7 bases match TRBD1. V gave up 6 bases and J gave up 1 base; unmatched junction bases: 3. The CDR3 runs 13 residues. The CDR3 nucleotides are TGTGCCAGCAGCTGGGGACAGTCCTACGAGCAGTACTTC. Its protein product is CASSWGQSYEQYF.

The chain carries TRBV18 and TRBJ1-4; TRBD1 is a possible D gene (5 bases). V dropped 2 bases and J dropped 7 bases, with 14 bases sitting between them. This CDR3 has 15 amino acids. CDR1 and CDR2 from the germline V gene are KGHSH and LQKENI. The CDR3 DNA follows: TGTGCCAGCTCACCAGGGGGAGGTGTTGGTGAAAAACTGTTTTTT. Its protein is CASSPGGGVGEKLFF.

This clone came up once. The rearrangement uses TRBV21-1 and TRBJ1-4; TRBD1 is taken as the D call from the table, unchecked against the DNA. TRBV21-1 has pseudogene status. The CDR3 loop spans 17 amino acids. CDR3 sequence: CASSGGGPGQGDEKLFF. The CDR3 region has the DNA TGTGCCAGCAGCGGCGGGGGGCCGGGACAGGGAGATGAAAAACTGTTTTTT.

This chain links TRBV7-8 with TRBJ2-5, with 8 bases that match TRBD2. The CDR3 consists of 17 residues. The V gene end was trimmed by 3 bases and the J gene end by 3 bases; junction bases not matched to a gene: 12. Germline loops: CDR1 SGHVS, CDR2 FQNEAQ. CDR3 sequence (DNA): TGTGCCAGCAGCTTTAAGGCGGGGGGACTTAACAAAGAGACCCAGTACTTC. This translates into CASSFKAGGLNKETQYF.

The chain couples TRBV10-3 to TRBJ1-1; 7 nucleotides match TRBD1. V lost 7 bases to trimming and J lost 7 bases; unmatched junction nucleotides: 9. The CDR3 runs to 13 residues. The germline CDR1 and CDR2 sequences are ENHRY and SYGVKD. The CDR3: CAIMRETGSEAFF. In DNA form, the CDR3 reads TGTGCCATCATGAGGGAGACAGGGAGTGAAGCTTTCTTT.

The chain is built from TRBV2 and TRBJ1-1; maybe TRBD1 (6 bases). This CDR3 is 16 amino acids long. V shed 3 bases and J shed 0 bases, with 14 bases lying between them. Germline CDR1 is SNHLY and CDR2 is FYNNEI. The CDR3 sequence: CASSDWGRTMNTEAFF. DNA of the CDR3: TGTGCCAGCAGTGACTGGGGGCGAACGATGAACACTGAAGCTTTCTTT.

The sample holds one count of this clone. The rearrangement joins TRBV20-1 to TRBJ2-3, with 9 positions matching TRBD2. CDR1 and CDR2 from the germline V gene are DFQATT and SNEGSKA (reference sequence). The CDR3 spans 15 residues. V dropped 3 bases and J dropped 0; count of bases not matched to a gene: 4. The CDR3 loop reads CSASPLAGSTDTQYF. DNA of the CDR3: TGCAGTGCTAGTCCCCTAGCGGGGAGCACAGATACGCAGTATTTT.

This clone has a count of ten or more. The genes are TRBV5-1 and TRBJ1-2; TRBD1 matches 12 bases. CDR3 length: 14 amino acids. The germline CDR1 and CDR2 sequences are SGHRS and YFSETQ. V gave up 4 bases and J gave up 4 bases; unmatched junction bases: 2. Here the CDR3 DNA reads TGCGCCAGCAGCGAGGGACAGGGGGCCTATGGCTACACCTTC. The encoded protein is CASSEGQGAYGYTF.

The gene calls are TRBV5-1 and TRBJ2-6, with 8 bases identical to TRBD1. With V trimmed by 0 bases and J by 5 bases, 4 bases remained unmatched. The CDR3 consists of 16 residues. Germline CDR1 is SGHRS and CDR2 is YFSETQ. In DNA form, the CDR3 reads TGCGCCAGCAGCTTGGCAGGGGGCGTCAGGGCCAACGTCCTGACTTTC. Amino acid sequence: CASSLAGGVRANVLTF.

The chain couples TRBV2 to TRBJ2-5; 13 nucleotides agree with TRBD2. The CDR3 consists of 16 residues. Germline-derived CDR1 and CDR2 are SNHLY and FYNNEI. V trimming: 6 bases; J trimming: 2 bases; junction bases outside the gene matches: 6. CDR3 residues: CASSPGLAGTQETQYF. The CDR3 DNA sequence: TGTGCCAGCAGCCCGGGACTAGCGGGGACACAAGAGACCCAGTACTTC.

The rearrangement joins TRBV5-5 to TRBJ1-2, with 8 bases identical to TRBD1. The germline gives CDR1 SGHKS, CDR2 YYEKEE (reference sequence). V shed 4 bases and J 0 bases; nucleotides not matched to a gene: 5. The CDR3 sequence is 15 residues long. In DNA, the CDR3 is TGTGCCAGCAGCGCAGGGGGCTCAGCTAACTATGGCTACACCTTC. Its protein is CASSAGGSANYGYTF.

The chain joins TRBV30 to TRBJ2-1; TRBD2 agrees at 10 bases. The V and J ends lost 6 bases and 8 bases, in that order; junction bases with no gene match: 13. The CDR3 spans 15 residues. CDR1 and CDR2 from the germline V gene are GTSNPN and SVGIG (reference sequence). CDR3 coding DNA: TGTGCCTGTCATTTAGCGGGGGGCCCTTTCGATGAGCAGTTCTTC. Protein sequence: CACHLAGGPFDEQFF.

This clone was observed a single time. This chain uses TRBV7-9 with TRBJ2-1, with 10 bases lining up with TRBD2. The germline V gene has CDR1 SEHNR and CDR2 FQNEAQ (reference sequence). The V gene end was trimmed by 2 bases and the J gene end by 0 bases; junction bases not matched to a gene: 7. This CDR3 is built from 18 residues. Written as DNA, the CDR3 is TGTGCCAGCAGCTTAATTAGCGGGGGGTCCCGCTCCTACAATGAGCAGTTCTTC. Its translation: CASSLISGGSRSYNEQFF.

About this clone: Mismatch with germline at one junction end may stem from a read error. This chain joins TRBV6-1 and TRBJ1-2; 10 nucleotides align to TRBD1. Germline CDR1 MNHNS, CDR2 SASEGT. There are 14 residues in the CDR3. The CDR3 reads CASSEGGTGALLPF. As DNA, the CDR3 is TGTGCCAGCAGTGAAGGCGGGACAGGGGCTCTCTTACCCTTC.

V usage is TRBV5-4 and J usage is TRBJ2-5, with TRBD2 matching over 13 bases. The junction had 4 bases not matched to a gene; V was cut back by 4 bases and J by 1 base. The CDR3 runs to 16 residues. Germline loops: CDR1 SGHNT, CDR2 YYREEE (reference sequence). CDR3 sequence: CASSELAGGPQETQYF. The CDR3 DNA sequence: TGTGCCAGCAGCGAACTAGCGGGGGGGCCCCAAGAGACCCAGTACTTC.

The V gene is TRBV19, the J gene TRBJ1-3, with TRBD1 matching over 9 bases. J was trimmed by 3 bases and V by 5 bases; bases with no gene match: 11. The CDR3 runs 17 residues. Germline CDR1 and CDR2: LNHDA and SQIVND (reference sequence). The CDR3 sequence: CASSGTGGAGHGNTIYF. Here the CDR3 DNA reads TGTGCCAGTAGTGGTACAGGGGGCGCAGGACATGGAAACACCATATATTTT.

The J gene is TRBJ1-2, the V gene TRBV23-1, with D uncertain. TRBV23-1 is known as an ORF, though its function is uncertain. There are 13 residues in the CDR3. V was trimmed by 6 bases and J by 5 bases, leaving 13 bases between them. The CDR3 spells CASRGPPGYGYTF. CDR3 DNA sequence: TGCGCCAGCAGGGGCCCCCCAGGATATGGCTACACCTTC.

The chain employs TRBV19 and TRBJ1-1; D uncertain. The CDR3 sequence is 14 residues long. Trimming removed 0 bases from V and 5 bases from J, with 10 bases in between. In germline, CDR1 is LNHDA, CDR2 SQIVND (reference sequence). The CDR3 DNA reads as TGTGCCAGTAGTATAGAGAGGGTAGGAACTGAAGCTTTCTTT. It translates to CASSIERVGTEAFF. Full variable domain (rest looked up from reference TRBV19 and TRBJ1-1): DGGITQSPKYLFRKEGQNVTLSCEQNLNHDAMYWYRQDPGQGLRLIYYSQIVNDFQKGDIAEGYSVSREKKESFPLTVTSAQKNPTAFYLCASSIERVGTEAFFGQGTRLTVV.

V usage is TRBV19 and J usage is TRBJ2-5; possibly TRBD1 for D (5 bases). Per germline, CDR1 LNHDA and CDR2 SQIVND (reference sequence). The CDR3 runs 14 residues. V dropped 5 bases and J dropped 4 bases, with 14 bases sitting between them. For the CDR3, the DNA is TGTGCCAGTAGTTCGGCAGGGCGAGTAGAGACCCAGTACTTC. Translation gives CASSSAGRVETQYF.

The V call is TRBV3-1 (or the pseudogene TRBV3-2), the J call TRBJ2-1; 9 nucleotides match TRBD2. The ends lost 1 base at V and 3 bases at J; junction bases unmatched: 10. Germline V gene data show CDR1 as LGHDT and CDR2 as YNNKEL (reference sequence). This CDR3 has 18 amino acids. The CDR3 nucleotides read TGTGCCAGCAGCCAAGTGGAATTAGCGGGGGCCGTCTACAATGAGCAGTTCTTC. Protein product: CASSQVELAGAVYNEQFF.